Sequencing of this TCR beta chain was carried out in a study of T-cell memory formation after mild COVID-19. As for the study in general: Largely, the TCR clusters proved donor specific.

Via MiXCR, TCRdb re-called the 5' RACE reads, giving one row per CDR3 protein. Seen here are about 560,000 distinct CDR3 sequences, about a sixth observed once, and the top ten hold about 12%. Germline V lookup: CDR1 MNHNS, CDR2 SASEGT. V gave up 6 bases and J gave up 9 bases; unmatched junction bases: 9. The CDR3 totals 15 residues. The rearrangement uses TRBV6-1 and TRBJ1-6, with 9 positions matching TRBD1. Sequencing input: PBMCs or a T cell subset sorted from them (not recorded which). The TCR comes from an adult woman who had mild COVID-19 (a few samples of this study predate the infection). Cell type and time point are not known. The CDR3 here is CASSAGTGLASPLHF. CDR3 nucleotides: TGTGCCAGCAGCGCCGGGACAGGGTTGGCTTCACCCCTCCACTTT.